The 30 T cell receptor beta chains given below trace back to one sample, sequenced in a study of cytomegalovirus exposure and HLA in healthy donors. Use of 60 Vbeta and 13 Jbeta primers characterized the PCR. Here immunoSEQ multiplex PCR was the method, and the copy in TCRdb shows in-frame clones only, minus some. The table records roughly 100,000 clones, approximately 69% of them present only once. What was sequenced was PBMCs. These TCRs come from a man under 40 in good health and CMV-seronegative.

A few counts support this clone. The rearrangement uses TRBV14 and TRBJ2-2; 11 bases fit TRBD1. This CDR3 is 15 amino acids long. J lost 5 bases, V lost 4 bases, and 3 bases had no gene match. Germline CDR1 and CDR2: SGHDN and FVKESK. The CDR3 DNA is TGTGCCAGCAGCCTGGACAGGGGGCGAACCGGGGAGCTGTTTTTT. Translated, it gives CASSLDRGRTGELFF.

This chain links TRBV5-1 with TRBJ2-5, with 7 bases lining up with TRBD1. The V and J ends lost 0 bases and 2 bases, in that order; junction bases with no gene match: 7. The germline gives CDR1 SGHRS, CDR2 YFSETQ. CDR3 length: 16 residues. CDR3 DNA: TGCGCCAGCAGCTTGGGTATCCAGGGGGATCAAGAGACCCAGTACTTC. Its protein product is CASSLGIQGDQETQYF.

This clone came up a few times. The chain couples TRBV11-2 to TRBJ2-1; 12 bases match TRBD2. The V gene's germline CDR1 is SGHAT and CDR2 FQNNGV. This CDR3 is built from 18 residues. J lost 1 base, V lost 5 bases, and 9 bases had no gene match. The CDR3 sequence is CASSPWTSGVGSYNEQFF. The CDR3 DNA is TGTGCCAGCAGCCCATGGACTAGCGGGGTAGGATCCTACAATGAGCAGTTCTTC.

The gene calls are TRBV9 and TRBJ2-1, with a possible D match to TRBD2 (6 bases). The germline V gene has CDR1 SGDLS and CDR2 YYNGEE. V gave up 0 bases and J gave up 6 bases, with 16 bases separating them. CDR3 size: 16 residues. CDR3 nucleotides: TGTGCCAGCAGCGTAGCGGTGCGGGGCGCCGGCAATGAGCAGTTCTTC. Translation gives CASSVAVRGAGNEQFF. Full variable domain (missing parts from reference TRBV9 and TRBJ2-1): DSGVTQTPKHLITATGQRVTLRCSPRSGDLSVYWYQQSLDQGLQFLIQYYNGEERAKGNILERFSAQQFPDLHSELNLSSLELGDSALYFCASSVAVRGAGNEQFFGPGTRLTVL.

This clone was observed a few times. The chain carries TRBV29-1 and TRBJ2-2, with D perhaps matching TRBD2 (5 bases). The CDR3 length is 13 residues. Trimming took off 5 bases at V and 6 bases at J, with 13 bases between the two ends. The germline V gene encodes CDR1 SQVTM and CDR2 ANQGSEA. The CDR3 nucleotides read TGCAGCGTTCAAAAGGACTGGGCCGGGGAGCTGTTTTTT. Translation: CSVQKDWAGELFF.

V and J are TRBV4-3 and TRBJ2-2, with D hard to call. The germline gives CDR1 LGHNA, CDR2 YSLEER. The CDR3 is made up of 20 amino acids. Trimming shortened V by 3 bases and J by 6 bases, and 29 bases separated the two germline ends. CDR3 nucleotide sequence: TGCGCCAGCAGCCACTACGCTAACCCCGATGTCGGTTTGAGGCCCGGGGAGCTGTTTTTT. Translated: CASSHYANPDVGLRPGELFF.

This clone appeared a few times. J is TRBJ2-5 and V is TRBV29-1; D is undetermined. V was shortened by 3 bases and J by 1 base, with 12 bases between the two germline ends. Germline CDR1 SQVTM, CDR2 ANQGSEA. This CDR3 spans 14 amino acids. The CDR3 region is CSVDPSGFQETQYF. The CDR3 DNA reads TGCAGCGTTGACCCCTCAGGATTCCAAGAGACCCAGTACTTC.

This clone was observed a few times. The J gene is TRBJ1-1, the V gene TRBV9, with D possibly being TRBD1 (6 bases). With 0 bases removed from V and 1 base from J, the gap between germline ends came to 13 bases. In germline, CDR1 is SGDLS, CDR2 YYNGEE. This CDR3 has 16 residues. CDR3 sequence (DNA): TGTGCCAGCAGCGTAGGGGGGGGCGCGGAGAACACTGAAGCTTTCTTT. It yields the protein CASSVGGGAENTEAFF.

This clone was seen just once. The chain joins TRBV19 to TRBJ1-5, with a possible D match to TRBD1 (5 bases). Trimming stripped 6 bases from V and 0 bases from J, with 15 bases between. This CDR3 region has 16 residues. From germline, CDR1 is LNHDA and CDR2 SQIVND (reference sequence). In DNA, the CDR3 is TGTGCCAGTAGGGACGACAGTATCTATAGCAATCAGCCCCAGCATTTT. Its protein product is CASRDDSIYSNQPQHF.

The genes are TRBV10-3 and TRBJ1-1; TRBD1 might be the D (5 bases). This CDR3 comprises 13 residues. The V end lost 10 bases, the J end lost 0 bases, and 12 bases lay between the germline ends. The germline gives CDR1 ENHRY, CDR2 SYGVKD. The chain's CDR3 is CATTRQLNTEAFF. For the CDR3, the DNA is TGTGCCACCACCCGACAGCTGAACACTGAAGCTTTCTTT.

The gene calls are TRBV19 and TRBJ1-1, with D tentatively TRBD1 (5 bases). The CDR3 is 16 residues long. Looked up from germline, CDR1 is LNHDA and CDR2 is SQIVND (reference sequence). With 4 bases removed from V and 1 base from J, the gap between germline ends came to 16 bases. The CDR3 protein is CASSTPGGTSNTEAFF. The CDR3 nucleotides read TGTGCCAGTAGTACCCCGGGGGGGACGTCGAACACTGAAGCTTTCTTT.

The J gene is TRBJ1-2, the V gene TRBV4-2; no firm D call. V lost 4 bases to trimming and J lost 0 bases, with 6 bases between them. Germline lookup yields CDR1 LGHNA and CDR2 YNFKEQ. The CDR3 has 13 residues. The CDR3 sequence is CASSRGPNYGYTF. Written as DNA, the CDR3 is TGTGCCAGCAGCCGAGGCCCTAACTATGGCTACACCTTC.

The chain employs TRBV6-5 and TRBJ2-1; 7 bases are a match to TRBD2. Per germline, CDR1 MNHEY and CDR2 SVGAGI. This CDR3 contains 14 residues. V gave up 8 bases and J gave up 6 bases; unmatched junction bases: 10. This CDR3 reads CASARLAVTNEQFF. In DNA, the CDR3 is TGTGCCAGCGCGCGACTAGCAGTTACCAATGAGCAGTTCTTC.

This chain's CDR3 is CASNRGQATVYEQYF. CDR3 nucleotides: TGTGCCAGCAACCGAGGACAGGCTACCGTCTACGAGCAGTACTTC. This rearrangement joins TRBV28 to TRBJ2-7; 7 bases agree with TRBD1. From germline, CDR1 is MDHEN and CDR2 SYDVKM. With 7 bases clipped from V and 3 bases from J, the junction kept 12 bases outside the gene matches. The CDR3 covers 15 residues.

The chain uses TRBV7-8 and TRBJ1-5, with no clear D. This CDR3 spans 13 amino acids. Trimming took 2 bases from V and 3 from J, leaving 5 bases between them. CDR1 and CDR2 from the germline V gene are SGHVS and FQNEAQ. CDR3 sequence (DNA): TGTGCCAGCAGCTTAAGCTACAATCAGCCCCAGCATTTT. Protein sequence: CASSLSYNQPQHF.

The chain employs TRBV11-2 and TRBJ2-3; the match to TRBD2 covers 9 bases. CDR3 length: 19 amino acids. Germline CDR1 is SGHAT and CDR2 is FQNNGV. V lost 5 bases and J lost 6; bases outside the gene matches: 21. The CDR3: CASSRLGGGRASIIDTQYF. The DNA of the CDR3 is TGTGCCAGCAGCCGCCTGGGGGGCGGGAGGGCCTCGATCATTGATACGCAGTATTTT.

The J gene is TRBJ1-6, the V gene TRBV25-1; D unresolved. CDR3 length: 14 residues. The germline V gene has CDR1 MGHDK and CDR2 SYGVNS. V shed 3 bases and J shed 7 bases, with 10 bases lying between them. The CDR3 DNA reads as TGTGCCAGCAGTGACGCGGGGAAAAATTCACCCCTCCACTTT. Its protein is CASSDAGKNSPLHF.

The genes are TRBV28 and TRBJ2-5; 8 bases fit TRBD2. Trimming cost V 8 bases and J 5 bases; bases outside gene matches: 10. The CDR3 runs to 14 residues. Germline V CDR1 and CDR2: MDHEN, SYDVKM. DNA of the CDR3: TGTGCCAGCGGGGTGGTCGGCGGGAGGGAGACCCAGTACTTC. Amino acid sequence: CASGVVGGRETQYF.

The CDR3 reads CASSSLDRGIHEQYF. DNA of the CDR3: TGTGCCAGCAGTTCCCTGGACAGGGGAATCCACGAGCAGTACTTC. V usage is TRBV6-6 and J usage is TRBJ2-7, with TRBD1 matching 9 bases. This CDR3 region has 15 residues. J lost 5 bases, V lost 4 bases, and 9 bases had no gene match. Per germline, CDR1 MNHNY and CDR2 SVGAGI (reference sequence).

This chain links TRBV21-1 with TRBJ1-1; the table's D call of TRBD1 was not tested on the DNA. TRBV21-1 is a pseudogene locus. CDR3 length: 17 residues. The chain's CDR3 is CASSKDGDRGSGTEAFF. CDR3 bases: TGTGCCAGCAGCAAAGACGGGGACAGGGGAAGCGGCACTGAAGCTTTCTTT.

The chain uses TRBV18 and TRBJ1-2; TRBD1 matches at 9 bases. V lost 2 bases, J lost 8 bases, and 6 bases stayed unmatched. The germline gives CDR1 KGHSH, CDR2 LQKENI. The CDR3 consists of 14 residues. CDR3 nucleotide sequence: TGTGCCAGCTCACCAGAAGGACAGGGGAGCGGCTACACCTTC. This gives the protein CASSPEGQGSGYTF.

The CDR3 here is CASSLGTFSNTGELFF. Here the CDR3 DNA reads TGTGCCAGCAGCCTCGGGACTTTCTCTAACACCGGGGAGCTGTTTTTT. The chain couples TRBV7-6 to TRBJ2-2; tentatively, D is TRBD2 (6 bases). The V end was cut by 5 bases, the J end by 2 bases, with 15 bases between. CDR1 SGHVS and CDR2 FNYEAQ come from the germline V gene. The CDR3 loop spans 16 amino acids.

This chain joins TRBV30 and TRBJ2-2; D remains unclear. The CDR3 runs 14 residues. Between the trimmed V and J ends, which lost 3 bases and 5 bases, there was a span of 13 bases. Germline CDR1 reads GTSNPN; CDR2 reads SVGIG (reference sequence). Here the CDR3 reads CAWSDSGWTGELFF. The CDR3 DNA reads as TGTGCCTGGAGCGATTCAGGCTGGACCGGGGAGCTGTTTTTT.

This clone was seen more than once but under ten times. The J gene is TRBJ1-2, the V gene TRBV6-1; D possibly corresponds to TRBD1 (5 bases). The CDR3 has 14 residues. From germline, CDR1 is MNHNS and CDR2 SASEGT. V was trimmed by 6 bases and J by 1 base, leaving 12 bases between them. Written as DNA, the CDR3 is TGTGCCAGCAGCCCCACCGGACATAACTATGGCTACACCTTC. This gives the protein CASSPTGHNYGYTF.

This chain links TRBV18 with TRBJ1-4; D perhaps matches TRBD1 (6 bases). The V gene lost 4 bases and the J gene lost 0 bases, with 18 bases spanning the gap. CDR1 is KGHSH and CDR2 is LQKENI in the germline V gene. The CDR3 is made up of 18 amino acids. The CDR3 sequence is CASSLNRWGPATNEKLFF. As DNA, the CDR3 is TGTGCCAGCTCACTGAACAGATGGGGGCCTGCAACTAATGAAAAACTGTTTTTT.

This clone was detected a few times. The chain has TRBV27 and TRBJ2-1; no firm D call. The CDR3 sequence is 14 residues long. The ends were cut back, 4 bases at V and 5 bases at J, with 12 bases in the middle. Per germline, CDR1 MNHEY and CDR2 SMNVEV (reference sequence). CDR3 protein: CASSSRILDNEQFF. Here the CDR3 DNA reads TGTGCCAGCAGTTCTAGGATTCTGGACAATGAGCAGTTCTTC.

The CDR3: CASRVSGDTQYF. The CDR3 region has the DNA TGTGCCAGCAGGGTGAGCGGGGATACGCAGTATTTT. The chain combines TRBV2 with TRBJ2-3, with a tentative D call TRBD2 (6 bases). V lost 6 bases and J 6 bases, leaving 10 bases between the germline ends. Germline V gives CDR1 SNHLY, CDR2 FYNNEI. The CDR3 has 12 residues.

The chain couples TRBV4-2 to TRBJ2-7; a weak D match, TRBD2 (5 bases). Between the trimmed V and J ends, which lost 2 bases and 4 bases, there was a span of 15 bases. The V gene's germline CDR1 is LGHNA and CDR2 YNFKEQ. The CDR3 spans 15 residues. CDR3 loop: CASSQTRTRSYEQYF. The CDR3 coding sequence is TGTGCCAGCAGCCAAACTAGGACCCGATCGTACGAGCAGTACTTC.

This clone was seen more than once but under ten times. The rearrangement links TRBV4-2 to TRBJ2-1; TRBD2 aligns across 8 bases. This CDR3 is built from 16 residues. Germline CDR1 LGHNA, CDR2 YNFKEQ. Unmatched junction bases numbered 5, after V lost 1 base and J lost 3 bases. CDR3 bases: TGTGCCAGCAGCCAAGGAGCGGGAGCGGACTACAATGAGCAGTTCTTC. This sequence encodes CASSQGAGADYNEQFF.

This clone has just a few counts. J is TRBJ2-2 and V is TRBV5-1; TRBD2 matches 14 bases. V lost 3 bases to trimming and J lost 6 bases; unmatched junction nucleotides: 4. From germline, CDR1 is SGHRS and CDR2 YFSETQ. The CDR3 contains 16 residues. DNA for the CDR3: TGCGCCAGCAGCTCAGCGGGACTAGCGGGAGCCGGGGAGCTGTTTTTT. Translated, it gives CASSSAGLAGAGELFF.